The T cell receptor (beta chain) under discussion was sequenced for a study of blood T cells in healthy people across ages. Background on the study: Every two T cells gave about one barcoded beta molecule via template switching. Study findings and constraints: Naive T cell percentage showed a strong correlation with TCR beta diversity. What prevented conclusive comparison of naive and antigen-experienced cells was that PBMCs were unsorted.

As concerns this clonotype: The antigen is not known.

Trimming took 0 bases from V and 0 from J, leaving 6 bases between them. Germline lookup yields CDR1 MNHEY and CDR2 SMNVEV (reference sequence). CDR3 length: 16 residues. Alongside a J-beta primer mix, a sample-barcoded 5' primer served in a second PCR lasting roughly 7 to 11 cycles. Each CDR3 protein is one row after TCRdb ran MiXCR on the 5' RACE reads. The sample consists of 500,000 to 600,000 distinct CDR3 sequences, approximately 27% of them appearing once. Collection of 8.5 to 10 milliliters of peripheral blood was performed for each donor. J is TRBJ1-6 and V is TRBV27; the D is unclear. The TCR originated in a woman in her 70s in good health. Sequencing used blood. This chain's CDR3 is CASSLSFSSYNSPLHF. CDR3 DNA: TGTGCCAGCAGTTTATCATTTAGCTCCTATAATTCACCCCTCCACTTT.